This T cell receptor (beta chain) is from a study of blood T cell repertoires in COVID-19. In the authors' workflow: Estimates of nucleated cell counts were drawn from the amplification of reference gene primers. Measured with immunoSEQ multiplex PCR; TCRdb has only the in-frame clones, and not every one. From that table come the V and J calls and clone size; the DNA was used to work out D and trimming. The table includes roughly 120,000 clones, less than 75% detected once. The sequencing sample was made of peripheral blood. The sequence derives from a human donor with acute or convalescent COVID-19. The donor label of this sample is uncertain.

CDR3 protein: CASSPRTGGIEKLFF. Here the CDR3 DNA reads TGTGCCAGCAGCCCCAGGACAGGGGGCATTGAAAAACTGTTTTTT. The J gene is TRBJ1-4, the V gene TRBV7-9; 11 positions agree with TRBD1. Germline lookup yields CDR1 SEHNR and CDR2 FQNEAQ (reference sequence). The V and J ends lost 5 bases and 7 bases, in that order; junction bases with no gene match: 6. The CDR3 spans 15 residues. Combining the CDR3 with reference TRBV7-9 and TRBJ1-4 gives the whole variable domain DTGVSQNPRHKITKRGQNVTFRCDPISEHNRLYWYRQTLGQGPEFLTYFQNEAQLEKSRLLSDRFSAERPKGSFSTLEIQRTEQGDSAMYLCASSPRTGGIEKLFFGSGTQLSVL.